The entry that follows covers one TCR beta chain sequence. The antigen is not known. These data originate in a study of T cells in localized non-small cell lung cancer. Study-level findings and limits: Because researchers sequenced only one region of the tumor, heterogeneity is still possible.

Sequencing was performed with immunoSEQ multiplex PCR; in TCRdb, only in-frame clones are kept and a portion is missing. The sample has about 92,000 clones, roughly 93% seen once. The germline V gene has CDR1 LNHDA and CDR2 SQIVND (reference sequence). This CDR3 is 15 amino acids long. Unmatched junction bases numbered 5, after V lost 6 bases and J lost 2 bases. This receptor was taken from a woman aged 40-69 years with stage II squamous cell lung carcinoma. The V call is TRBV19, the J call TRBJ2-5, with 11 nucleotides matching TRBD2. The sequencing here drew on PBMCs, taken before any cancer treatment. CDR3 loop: CASRLAGGSQETQYF. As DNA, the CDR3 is TGTGCCAGTAGGCTAGCGGGGGGATCACAAGAGACCCAGTACTTC.